This T cell receptor beta chain was sequenced during a study of T cell repertoires in cytomegalovirus infection. Across the study: Based on public TCR beta signatures, there were indications of CMV infection and of a matching HLA type.

From the reads, TCRdb called clonotypes with MiXCR, one entry per CDR3 protein. The table has 300,000 to 400,000 distinct CDR3 sequences, more than 20% seen once. The sample holds a few counts of this clonotype. Its antigen is still unknown. The ends were cut back, 5 bases at V and 0 bases at J, with 8 bases in the middle. In germline, CDR1 is SGHTA, CDR2 FQGNSA. The length of the CDR3 is 14 residues. Points from the study as a whole: Summed public TCR beta family frequency identified CMV carriers bearing the relevant HLA.

The material sequenced was cultured PBMCs, taken from culture after CMV antigen stimulation. The TCR sequence derives from a human donor in good health (CMV status not recorded). Some clones in this sample may be carry-over from other donors' samples. The chain has TRBV7-2 and TRBJ1-3; no reliable D call. The CDR3 nucleotides read TGTGCCAGCAGCATCAGGTTCTCTGGAAACACCATATATTTT. Residues: CASSIRFSGNTIYF.